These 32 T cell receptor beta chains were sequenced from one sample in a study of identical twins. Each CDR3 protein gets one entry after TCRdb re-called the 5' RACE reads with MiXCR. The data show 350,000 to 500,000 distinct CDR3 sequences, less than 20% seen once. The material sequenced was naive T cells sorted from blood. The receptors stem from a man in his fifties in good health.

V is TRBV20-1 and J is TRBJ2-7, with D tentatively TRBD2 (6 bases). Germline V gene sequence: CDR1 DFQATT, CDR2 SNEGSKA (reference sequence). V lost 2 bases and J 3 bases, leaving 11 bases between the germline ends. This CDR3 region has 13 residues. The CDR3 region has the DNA TGCAGTGCTAGACTAGCGCGAAGCTACGAGCAGTACTTC. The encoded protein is CSARLARSYEQYF.

The DNA for the CDR3 is TGTGCCAGCAGTAATACAGGGTACGAGCAGTACTTC. Encoded protein: CASSNTGYEQYF. This chain uses TRBV6-5 with TRBJ2-7; a possible D gene is TRBD1 (6 bases). The V and J ends lost 5 bases and 4 bases respectively, with 9 bases between them. The germline V gene has CDR1 MNHEY and CDR2 SVGAGI. This CDR3 contains 12 residues.

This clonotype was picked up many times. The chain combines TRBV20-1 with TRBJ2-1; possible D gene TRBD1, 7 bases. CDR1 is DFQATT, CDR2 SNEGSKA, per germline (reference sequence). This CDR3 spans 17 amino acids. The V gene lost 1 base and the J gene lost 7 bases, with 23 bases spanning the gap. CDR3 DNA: TGCAGTGCTAGAGTGGACCTGTGGGACAGCGGGTGGAATGAGCAGTTCTTC. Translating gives CSARVDLWDSGWNEQFF.

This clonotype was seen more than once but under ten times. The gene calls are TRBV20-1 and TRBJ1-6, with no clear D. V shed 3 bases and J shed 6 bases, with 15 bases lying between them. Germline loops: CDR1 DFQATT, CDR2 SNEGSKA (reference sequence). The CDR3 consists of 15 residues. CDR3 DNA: TGCAGTGCTAGTGATAGTAGAAGGCCTAATTCACCCCTCCACTTT. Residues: CSASDSRRPNSPLHF.

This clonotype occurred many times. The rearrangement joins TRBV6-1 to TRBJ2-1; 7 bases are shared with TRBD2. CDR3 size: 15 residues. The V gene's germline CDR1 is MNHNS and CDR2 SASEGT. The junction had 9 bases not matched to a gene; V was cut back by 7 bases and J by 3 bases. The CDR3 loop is CASTPRASGYNEQFF. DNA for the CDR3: TGTGCCAGCACCCCCCGGGCTAGCGGCTACAATGAGCAGTTCTTC.

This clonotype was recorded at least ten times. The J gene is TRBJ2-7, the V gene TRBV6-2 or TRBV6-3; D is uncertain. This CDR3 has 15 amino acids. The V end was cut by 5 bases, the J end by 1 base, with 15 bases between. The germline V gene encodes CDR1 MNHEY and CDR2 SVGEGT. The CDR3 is CASSLSPDRSYEQYF. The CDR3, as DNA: TGTGCCAGCAGTCTCTCCCCGGATCGATCCTACGAGCAGTACTTC.

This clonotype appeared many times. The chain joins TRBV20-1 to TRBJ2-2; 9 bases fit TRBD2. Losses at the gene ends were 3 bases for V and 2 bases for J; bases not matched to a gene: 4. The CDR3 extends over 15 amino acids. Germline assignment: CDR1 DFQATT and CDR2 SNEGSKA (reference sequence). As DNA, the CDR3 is TGCAGTGCTAGTCTAGCGGGGAAAAACACCGGGGAGCTGTTTTTT. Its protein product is CSASLAGKNTGELFF.

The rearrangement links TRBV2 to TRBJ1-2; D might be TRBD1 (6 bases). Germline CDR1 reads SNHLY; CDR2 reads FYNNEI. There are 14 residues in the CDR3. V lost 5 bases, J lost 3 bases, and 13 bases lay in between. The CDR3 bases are TGTGCCAGCAGTAAAACAGGGATTTACTATGGCTACACCTTC. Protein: CASSKTGIYYGYTF.

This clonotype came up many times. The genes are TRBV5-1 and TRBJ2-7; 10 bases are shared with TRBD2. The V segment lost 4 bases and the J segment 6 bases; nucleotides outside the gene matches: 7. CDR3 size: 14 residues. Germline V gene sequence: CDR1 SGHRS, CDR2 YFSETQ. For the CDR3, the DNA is TGCGCCAGCAGCCCCGGGACTAGCGTGGCCGAGCAGTACTTC. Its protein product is CASSPGTSVAEQYF.

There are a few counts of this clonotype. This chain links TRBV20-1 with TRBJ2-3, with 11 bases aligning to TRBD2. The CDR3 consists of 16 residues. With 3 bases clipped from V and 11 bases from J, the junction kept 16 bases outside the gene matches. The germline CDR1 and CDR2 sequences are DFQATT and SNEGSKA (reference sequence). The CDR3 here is CSASGVSGTSGIVQYF. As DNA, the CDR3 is TGCAGTGCTAGTGGGGTATCCGGGACTAGCGGTATCGTGCAGTATTTT.

CDR3 loop: CASSFTGLIRTDTQYF. As DNA, the CDR3 is TGTGCCAGCAGCTTCACAGGGTTAATTCGCACAGATACGCAGTATTTT. The chain uses TRBV6-1 and TRBJ2-3, with a tentative D call TRBD1 (6 bases). Germline V gives CDR1 MNHNS, CDR2 SASEGT. Deletions cut 6 bases from V and 1 base from J, with 17 bases between. This CDR3 is built from 16 residues.

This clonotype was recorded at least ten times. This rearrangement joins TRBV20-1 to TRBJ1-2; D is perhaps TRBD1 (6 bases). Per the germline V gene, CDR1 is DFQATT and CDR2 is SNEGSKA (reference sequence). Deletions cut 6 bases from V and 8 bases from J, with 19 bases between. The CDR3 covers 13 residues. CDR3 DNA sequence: TGCAGTGCCAATAACAGGGCCCGTGGCGGCTACACCTTC. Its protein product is CSANNRARGGYTF.

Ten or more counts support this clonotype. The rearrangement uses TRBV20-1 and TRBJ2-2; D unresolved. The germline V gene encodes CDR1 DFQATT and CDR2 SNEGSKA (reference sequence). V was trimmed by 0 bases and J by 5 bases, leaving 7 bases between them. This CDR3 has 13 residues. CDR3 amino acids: CSARDGDTGELFF. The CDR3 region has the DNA TGCAGTGCTAGAGATGGGGATACCGGGGAGCTGTTTTTT.

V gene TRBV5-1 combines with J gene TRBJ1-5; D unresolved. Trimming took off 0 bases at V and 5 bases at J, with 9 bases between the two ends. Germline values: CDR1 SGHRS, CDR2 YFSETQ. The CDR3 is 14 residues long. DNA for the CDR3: TGCGCCAGCAGCTTGGGAGGGTTCGATCAGCCCCAGCATTTT. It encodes CASSLGGFDQPQHF.

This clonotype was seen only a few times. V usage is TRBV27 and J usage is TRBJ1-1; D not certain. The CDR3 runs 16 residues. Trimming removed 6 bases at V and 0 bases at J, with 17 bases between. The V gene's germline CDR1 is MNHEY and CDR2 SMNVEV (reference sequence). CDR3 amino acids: CASRPWTGSVNTEAFF. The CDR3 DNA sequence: TGTGCCAGCAGACCGTGGACCGGTTCCGTGAACACTGAAGCTTTCTTT.

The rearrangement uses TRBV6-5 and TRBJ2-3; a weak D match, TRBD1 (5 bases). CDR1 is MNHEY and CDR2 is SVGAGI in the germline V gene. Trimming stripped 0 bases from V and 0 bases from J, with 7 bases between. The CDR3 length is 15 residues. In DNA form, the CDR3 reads TGTGCCAGCAGTTACTCGCCAGGGAGCACAGATACGCAGTATTTT. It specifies CASSYSPGSTDTQYF.

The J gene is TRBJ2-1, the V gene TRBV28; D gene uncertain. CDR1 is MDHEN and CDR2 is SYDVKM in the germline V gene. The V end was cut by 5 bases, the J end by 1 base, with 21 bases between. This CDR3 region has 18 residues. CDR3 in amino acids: CASSGFGPGRSSYNEQFF. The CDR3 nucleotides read TGTGCCAGCAGTGGCTTTGGTCCCGGGCGGTCTTCCTACAATGAGCAGTTCTTC.

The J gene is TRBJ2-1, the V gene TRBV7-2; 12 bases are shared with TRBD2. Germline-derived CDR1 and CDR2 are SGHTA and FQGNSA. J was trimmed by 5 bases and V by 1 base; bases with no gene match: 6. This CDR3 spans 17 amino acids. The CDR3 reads CASSLGASGRAHNEQFF. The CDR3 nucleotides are TGTGCCAGCAGCTTAGGGGCTAGCGGGAGGGCCCACAATGAGCAGTTCTTC.

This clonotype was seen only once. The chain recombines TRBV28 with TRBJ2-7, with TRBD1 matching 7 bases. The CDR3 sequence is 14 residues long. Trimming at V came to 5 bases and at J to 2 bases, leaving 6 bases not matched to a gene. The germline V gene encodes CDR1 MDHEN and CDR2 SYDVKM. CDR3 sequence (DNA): TGTGCCAGCAGTATCTACAGGGGACCCTACGAGCAGTACTTC. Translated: CASSIYRGPYEQYF.

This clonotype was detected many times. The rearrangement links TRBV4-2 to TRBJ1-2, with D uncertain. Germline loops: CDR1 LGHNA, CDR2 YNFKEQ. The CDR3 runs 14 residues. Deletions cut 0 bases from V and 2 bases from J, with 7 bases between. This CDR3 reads CASSQDLRNYGYTF. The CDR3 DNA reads TGTGCCAGCAGCCAAGATCTTCGAAACTATGGCTACACCTTC.

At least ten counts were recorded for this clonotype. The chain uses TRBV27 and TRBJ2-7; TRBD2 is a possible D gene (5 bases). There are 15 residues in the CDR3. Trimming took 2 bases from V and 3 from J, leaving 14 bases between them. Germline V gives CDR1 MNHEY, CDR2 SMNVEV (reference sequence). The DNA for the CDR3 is TGTGCCAGCAGTTTAGGAGGCACCCCTTACTACGAGCAGTACTTC. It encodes CASSLGGTPYYEQYF.

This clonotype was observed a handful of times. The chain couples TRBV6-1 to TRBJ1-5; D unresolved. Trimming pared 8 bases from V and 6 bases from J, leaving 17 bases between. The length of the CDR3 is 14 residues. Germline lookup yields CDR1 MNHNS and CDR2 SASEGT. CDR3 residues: CASSDRRSVQPQHF. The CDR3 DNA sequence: TGTGCCAGCTCTGATAGGCGTTCCGTTCAGCCCCAGCATTTT.

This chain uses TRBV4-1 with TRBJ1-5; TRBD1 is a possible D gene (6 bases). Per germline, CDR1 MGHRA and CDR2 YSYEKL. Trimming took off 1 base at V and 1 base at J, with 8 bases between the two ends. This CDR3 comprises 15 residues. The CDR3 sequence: CASSQGGTSNQPQHF. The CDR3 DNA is TGCGCCAGCAGCCAAGGCGGGACAAGCAATCAGCCCCAGCATTTT.

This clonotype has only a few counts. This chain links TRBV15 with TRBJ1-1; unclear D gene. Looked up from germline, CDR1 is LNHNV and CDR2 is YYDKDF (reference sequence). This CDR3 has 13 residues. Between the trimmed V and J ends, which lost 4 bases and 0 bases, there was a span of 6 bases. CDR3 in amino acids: CATSIRMNTEAFF. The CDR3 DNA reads TGTGCCACCAGCATAAGAATGAACACTGAAGCTTTCTTT.

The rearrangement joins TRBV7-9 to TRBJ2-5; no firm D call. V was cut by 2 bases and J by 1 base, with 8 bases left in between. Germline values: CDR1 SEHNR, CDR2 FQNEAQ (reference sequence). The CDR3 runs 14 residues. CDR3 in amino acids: CASSLMGGQETQYF. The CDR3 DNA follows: TGTGCCAGCAGCTTAATGGGCGGCCAAGAGACCCAGTACTTC.

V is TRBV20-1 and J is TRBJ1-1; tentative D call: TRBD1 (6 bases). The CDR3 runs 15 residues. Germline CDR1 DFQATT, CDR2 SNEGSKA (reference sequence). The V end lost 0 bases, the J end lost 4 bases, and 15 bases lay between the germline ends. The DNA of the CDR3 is TGCAGTGCTAGAGATTGGGGAACAGGGACCACTGAAGCTTTCTTT. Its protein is CSARDWGTGTTEAFF.

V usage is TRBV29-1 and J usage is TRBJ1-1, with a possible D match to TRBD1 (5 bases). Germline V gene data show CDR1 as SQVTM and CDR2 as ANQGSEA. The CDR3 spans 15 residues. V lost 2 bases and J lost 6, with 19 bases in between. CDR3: CSVEYRGARSPEAFF. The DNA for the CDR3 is TGCAGCGTTGAATATCGGGGCGCAAGGTCTCCTGAAGCTTTCTTT.

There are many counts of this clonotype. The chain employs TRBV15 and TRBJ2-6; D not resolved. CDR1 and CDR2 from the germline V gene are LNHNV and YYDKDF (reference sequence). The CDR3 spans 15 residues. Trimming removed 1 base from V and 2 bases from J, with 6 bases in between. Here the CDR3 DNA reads TGTGCCACCAGCAGAGGGCCTCCTGGGGCCAACGTCCTGACTTTC. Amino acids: CATSRGPPGANVLTF.

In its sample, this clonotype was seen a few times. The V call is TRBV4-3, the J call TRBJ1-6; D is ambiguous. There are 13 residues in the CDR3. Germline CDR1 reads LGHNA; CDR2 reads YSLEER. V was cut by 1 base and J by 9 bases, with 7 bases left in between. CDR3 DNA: TGCGCCAGCAGCCAAGTTATGGGTTCACCCCTCCACTTT. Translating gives CASSQVMGSPLHF.

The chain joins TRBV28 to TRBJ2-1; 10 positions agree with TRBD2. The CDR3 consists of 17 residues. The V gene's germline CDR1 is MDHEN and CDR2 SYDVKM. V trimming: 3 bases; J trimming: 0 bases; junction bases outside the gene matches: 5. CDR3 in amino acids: CASSLGGLAASYNEQFF. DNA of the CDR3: TGTGCCAGCAGTTTGGGCGGACTAGCGGCCTCCTACAATGAGCAGTTCTTC.

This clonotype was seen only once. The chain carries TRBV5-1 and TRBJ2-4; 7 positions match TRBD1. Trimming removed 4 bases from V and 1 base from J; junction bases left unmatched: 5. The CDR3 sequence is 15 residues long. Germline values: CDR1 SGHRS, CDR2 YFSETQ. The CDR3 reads CASSQIQGAKNIQYF. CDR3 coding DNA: TGCGCCAGCAGCCAAATACAGGGGGCCAAAAACATTCAGTACTTC. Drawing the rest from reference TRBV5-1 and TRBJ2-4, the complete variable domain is KAGVTQTPRYLIKTRGQQVTLSCSPISGHRSVSWYQQTPGQGLQFLFEYFSETQRNKGNFPGRFSGRQFSNSRSEMNVSTLELGDSALYLCASSQIQGAKNIQYFGAGTRLSVL.

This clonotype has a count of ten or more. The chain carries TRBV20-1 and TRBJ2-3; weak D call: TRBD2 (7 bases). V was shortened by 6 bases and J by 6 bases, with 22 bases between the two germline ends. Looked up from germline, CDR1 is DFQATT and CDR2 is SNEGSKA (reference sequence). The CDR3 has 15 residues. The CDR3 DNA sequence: TGCAGTGCGCCCTCTCGGCGGGGGCGCCAGGATACGCAGTATTTT. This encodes CSAPSRRGRQDTQYF.